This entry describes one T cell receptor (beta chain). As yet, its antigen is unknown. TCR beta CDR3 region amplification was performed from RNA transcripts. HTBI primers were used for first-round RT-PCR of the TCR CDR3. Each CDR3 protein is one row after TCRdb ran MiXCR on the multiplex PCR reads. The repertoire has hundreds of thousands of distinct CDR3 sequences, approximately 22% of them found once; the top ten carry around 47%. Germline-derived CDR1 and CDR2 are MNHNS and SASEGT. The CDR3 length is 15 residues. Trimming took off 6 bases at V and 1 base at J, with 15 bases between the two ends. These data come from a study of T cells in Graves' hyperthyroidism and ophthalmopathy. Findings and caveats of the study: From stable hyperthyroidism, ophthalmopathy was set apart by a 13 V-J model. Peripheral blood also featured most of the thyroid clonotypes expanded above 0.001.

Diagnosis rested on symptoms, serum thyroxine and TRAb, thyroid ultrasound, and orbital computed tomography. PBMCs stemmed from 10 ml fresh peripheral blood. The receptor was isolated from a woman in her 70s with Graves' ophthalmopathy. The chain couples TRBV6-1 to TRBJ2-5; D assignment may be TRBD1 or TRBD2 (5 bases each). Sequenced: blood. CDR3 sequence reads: CASRNPGTAQETQYF. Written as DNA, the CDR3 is TGTGCCAGCAGGAACCCCGGGACGGCCCAAGAGACCCAGTACTTC.